This T cell receptor (beta chain) was recovered during a study of T cell repertoires in cytomegalovirus infection. This clonotype was detected a few times. TCRdb analysed the reads with MiXCR anew, one entry per CDR3 protein. Counted here are around 490,000 distinct CDR3 sequences, about a quarter occurring once; the ten biggest clones make up less than 15%. Per germline, CDR1 MNHEY and CDR2 SVGAGI. The V end was cut by 2 bases, the J end by 1 base, with 14 bases between. This CDR3 is built from 17 residues. Sequencing input: PBMCs. The TCR was taken from a human donor in good health (CMV status not recorded). Some clones in this sample may be carry-over from other donors' samples. The V call is TRBV6-5, the J call TRBJ2-2, with D tentatively TRBD2 (6 bases). CDR3 amino acids: CASSYIVGGGNTGELFF. CDR3 bases: TGTGCCAGCAGTTACATTGTGGGGGGAGGGAACACCGGGGAGCTGTTTTTT.